The clone carrying this TCR beta chain was seen at least ten times. The antigen is undetermined. RNA transcripts served as template for amplifying TCR beta CDR3 sequences. The workflow started with a first-round RT-PCR run with HTBI primers and then moved on to a second-round multiplex PCR. TCRdb passed the multiplex PCR reads through MiXCR, listing each CDR3 protein once. The sample holds 650,000 to 900,000 distinct CDR3 sequences; 35% to 50% are singletons and the top ten take 40% to 45%. The CDR3 runs 15 residues. The V gene lost 2 bases and the J gene lost 3 bases, with 11 bases spanning the gap. Germline V gives CDR1 SNHLY, CDR2 FYNNEI. This record belongs to a study of Graves' ophthalmopathy and Graves' hyperthyroidism. Across the whole study: There was a collection of peripheral blood at initial diagnosis, before any treatment. Study-wide findings and caveats: Ophthalmopathy and stable hyperthyroidism were discriminated by a 13-signature model, with over 85% sensitivity and around 77% specificity. Most thyroid clonotypes with frequency above 0.001 were detected in blood too.

The genes are TRBV2 and TRBJ1-5; D is ambiguous. The sequence came from an adult man with Graves' ophthalmopathy. Material: peripheral blood. The CDR3 reads CASSESTVYNQPQHF. The CDR3 coding sequence is TGTGCCAGCAGTGAATCAACAGTTTACAATCAGCCCCAGCATTTT. The full variable domain, rest sourced from reference TRBV2 and TRBJ1-5, is EPEVTQTPSHQVTQMGQEVILRCVPISNHLYFYWYRQILGQKVEFLVSFYNNEISEKSEIFDDQFSVERPDGSNFTLKIRSTKLEDSAMYFCASSESTVYNQPQHFGDGTRLSIL.